The 25 T cell receptor beta chains below all came from one sample that was sequenced in a study of blood T cell repertoires in COVID-19 (dated by TCRdb to between 2020 and 2021). Library generation was performed with the immunoSEQ multiplex PCR assay. In TCRdb, the immuneACCESS table is reduced to in-frame sequences with V and J assigned. These tables do not hold every clone; where another copy was compared, an unresolved V gene accounts for under half, and the others remain unexplained. A total of 300,000 to 400,000 clones appear in this sample, about 92% of them only once. The top ten constitute 2% to 3% of the sample. Sequencing input: PBMCs or T cells enriched from blood (not recorded which). Receptors originate from a man between 60 and 70 years old who had recovered from COVID-19.

This clone was counted once. This rearrangement joins TRBV24-1 to TRBJ1-5, with TRBD1 identical over 9 bases. Trimming took 4 bases from V and 6 from J; bases not matched to a gene: 6. CDR3 size: 15 residues. Germline CDR1 is KGHDR and CDR2 is SFDVKD. CDR3 sequence (DNA): TGTGCCACCAGTGAAGGAACAGGGGGCCCTCAGCCCCAGCATTTT. Amino acids: CATSEGTGGPQPQHF.

In its sample, this clone was seen a few times. The CDR3 DNA sequence: TGTGCCAGCAGCACTCGCTCTGGAAACACCATATATTTT. Translating gives CASSTRSGNTIYF. This chain links TRBV9 with TRBJ1-3; D not resolved. The germline gives CDR1 SGDLS, CDR2 YYNGEE. CDR3 length equals 13 residues. Deletions cut 4 bases from V and 0 bases from J, with 5 bases between.

The chain has TRBV25-1 and TRBJ2-3; D is possibly TRBD2 (5 bases). Germline assignment: CDR1 MGHDK and CDR2 SYGVNS. The V end was cut by 4 bases, the J end by 4 bases, with 6 bases between. There are 12 residues in the CDR3. In DNA, the CDR3 is TGTGCCAGCAGTGGAGGGCCAGATACGCAGTATTTT. This codes for CASSGGPDTQYF.

The chain recombines TRBV11-2 with TRBJ1-1; 8 bases fit TRBD1. CDR3 size: 14 residues. The ends lost 2 bases at V and 6 bases at J; junction bases unmatched: 5. Germline V gene sequence: CDR1 SGHAT, CDR2 FQNNGV. CDR3 coding DNA: TGTGCCAGCAGCTTATTTTCAGGGGGCTCTGAAGCTTTCTTT. Residues: CASSLFSGGSEAFF.

The gene calls are TRBV7-3 and TRBJ2-4; 8 bases align to TRBD1. This CDR3 region has 14 residues. Germline trimming cut 5 bases from V and 4 bases from J; bases unmatched to any gene: 4. The germline gives CDR1 SGHTA, CDR2 FQGTGA. As DNA, the CDR3 is TGTGCCAGCAGCGTACAGGGGGGTAAAAACATTCAGTACTTC. Translating gives CASSVQGGKNIQYF. Complete variable domain (other parts from reference TRBV7-3 and TRBJ2-4): GAGVSQTPSNKVTEKGKYVELRCDPISGHTALYWYRQSLGQGPEFLIYFQGTGAADDSGLPNDRFFAVRPEGSVSTLKIQRTERGDSAVYLCASSVQGGKNIQYFGAGTRLSVL.

This rearrangement joins TRBV2 to TRBJ2-7, with D perhaps TRBD1 (6 bases). This CDR3 spans 14 amino acids. Looked up from germline, CDR1 is SNHLY and CDR2 is FYNNEI. Trimming left V 5 bases short and J 5 bases short, with 16 bases between. CDR3 in DNA: TGTGCCAGCAGTTCCGGGACAAGGGTTCACGAGCAGTACTTC. Residues: CASSSGTRVHEQYF.

The CDR3 reads CASSLWGRGGELFF. CDR3 DNA: TGTGCCAGCAGCTTATGGGGGCGCGGCGGGGAGCTGTTTTTT. The J gene is TRBJ2-2, the V gene TRBV7-2; possibly TRBD1 for D (6 bases). There are 14 residues in the CDR3. Germline values: CDR1 SGHTA, CDR2 FQGNSA. The V end lost 2 bases, the J end lost 7 bases, and 11 bases lay between the germline ends.

This clone was observed once. The sample contains more than one DNA sequence encoding this CDR3. V is TRBV12-3 or TRBV12-4 and J is TRBJ1-1; TRBD1 might be the D (5 bases). V was trimmed by 3 bases and J by 5 bases, leaving 10 bases between them. The CDR3 has 13 residues. CDR3 sequence reads: CASSLGGRTEAFF. CDR3 in DNA: TGTGCCAGCAGTTTGGGGGGTCGTACTGAAGCTTTCTTT.

This chain uses TRBV5-6 with TRBJ1-1; weak D call: TRBD1 (5 bases). Germline V gene sequence: CDR1 SGHDT, CDR2 YYEEEE. The CDR3 is 14 amino acids. V was clipped by 2 bases and J by 1 base, with 9 bases between them. The DNA of the CDR3 is TGTGCCAGCAGCTTCGACAGCAGGAACACTGAAGCTTTCTTT. Residues: CASSFDSRNTEAFF.

V and J are TRBV19 and TRBJ1-1, with no clear D. Trimming cost V 5 bases and J 0 bases, with 7 bases left between them. From germline, CDR1 is LNHDA and CDR2 SQIVND (reference sequence). This CDR3 contains 13 residues. As DNA, the CDR3 is TGTGCCAGTAGTCCGACAATGAACACTGAAGCTTTCTTT. It yields the protein CASSPTMNTEAFF.

The chain has TRBV28 and TRBJ1-2; 10 bases agree with TRBD1. Per germline, CDR1 MDHEN and CDR2 SYDVKM. The V gene end was trimmed by 7 bases and the J gene end by 7 bases; junction bases not matched to a gene: 6. The CDR3 is made up of 13 amino acids. CDR3 nucleotide sequence: TGTGCCAGCACCGAGGGACAGGGGTTTGGCTACACCTTC. It codes for CASTEGQGFGYTF.

The chain has TRBV6-5 and TRBJ2-7, with TRBD2 matching 11 bases. Germline lookup yields CDR1 MNHEY and CDR2 SVGAGI. Unmatched junction bases numbered 4, after V lost 6 bases and J lost 0 bases. There are 15 residues in the CDR3. CDR3 DNA: TGTGCCAGCAGAATACTAGCGGGGGACTCCTACGAGCAGTACTTC. This codes for CASRILAGDSYEQYF.

The chain couples TRBV19 to TRBJ1-4; 8 bases line up with TRBD1. Germline CDR1 reads LNHDA; CDR2 reads SQIVND (reference sequence). The CDR3 sequence is 13 residues long. V shed 6 bases and J 8 bases; nucleotides not matched to a gene: 5. Here the CDR3 DNA reads TGTGCCAGTAGCGACAGGGGCCAAGAAAAACTGTTTTTT. Amino acids: CASSDRGQEKLFF.

This chain joins TRBV3-1 (or the pseudogene TRBV3-2) and TRBJ2-1, with 9 bases lining up with TRBD2. After removal of 4 bases from V and 5 bases from J, the junction contained 3 bases not matched to a gene. Germline V lookup: CDR1 LGHDT, CDR2 YNNKEL (reference sequence). This CDR3 contains 14 residues. The CDR3 nucleotides read TGTGCCAGCAGCCTGCGGGAGGGTCACAATGAGCAGTTCTTC. Its protein is CASSLREGHNEQFF.

This clone came up once. The chain joins TRBV7-3 to TRBJ2-7; 12 nucleotides line up with TRBD2. CDR1 and CDR2 from the germline V gene are SGHTA and FQGTGA. Trimming took 6 bases from V and 9 from J; bases not matched to a gene: 27. This CDR3 spans 20 amino acids. Here the CDR3 DNA reads TGTGCCAGCAGGCCGTCATTTAATCGACTAGCGGGAGTTTGCCCCCCTGCGCAGTACTTC. Its protein is CASRPSFNRLAGVCPPAQYF.

The rearrangement links TRBV30 to TRBJ1-1, with D perhaps matching TRBD1 (5 bases). This CDR3 has 13 residues. Germline V gene sequence: CDR1 GTSNPN, CDR2 SVGIG (reference sequence). Trimming took off 2 bases at V and 1 base at J, with 8 bases between the two ends. CDR3 sequence reads: CAWSQGWNTEAFF. CDR3 coding DNA: TGTGCCTGGAGTCAGGGATGGAACACTGAAGCTTTCTTT.

The chain is built from TRBV4-3 and TRBJ2-1, with D perhaps TRBD2 (6 bases). V was pared by 1 base and J by 5 bases, with 15 bases between. CDR1 and CDR2 from the germline V gene are LGHNA and YSLEER. The CDR3 length is 16 residues. The CDR3 sequence is CASSQVAGLNNNEQFF. CDR3 bases: TGCGCCAGCAGCCAAGTTGCGGGACTCAACAACAATGAGCAGTTCTTC.

V is TRBV2 and J is TRBJ1-5, with D unresolved. Germline loops: CDR1 SNHLY, CDR2 FYNNEI. The CDR3 consists of 15 residues. With 1 base removed from V and 0 bases from J, the gap between germline ends came to 7 bases. DNA of the CDR3: TGTGCCAGCAGTGAAGGAGGGTATAGCAATCAGCCCCAGCATTTT. It translates to CASSEGGYSNQPQHF.

This sequence joins TRBV11-3 and TRBJ2-1, with 9 bases aligning to TRBD1. CDR1 is SGHNT and CDR2 is YENEEA in the germline V gene. J gave up 6 bases and V 2 bases, and 5 bases lay outside the gene matches. The CDR3 covers 15 residues. Here the CDR3 DNA reads TGTGCCAGCAGCTTAAGAGAGACAGGGGGCAATGAGCAGTTCTTC. The encoded protein is CASSLRETGGNEQFF. Complete variable domain (other parts from reference TRBV11-3 and TRBJ2-1): EAGVVQSPRYKIIEKKQPVAFWCNPISGHNTLYWYLQNLGQGPELLIRYENEEAVDDSQLPKDRFSAERLKGVDSTLKIQPAELGDSAVYLCASSLRETGGNEQFFGPGTRLTVL.

The chain employs TRBV7-8 and TRBJ2-1, with 7 bases matching TRBD2. The CDR3 sequence is 18 residues long. Germline CDR1 is SGHVS and CDR2 is FQNEAQ. The J segment lost 7 bases and the V segment lost 2 bases, leaving 17 bases of the junction unmatched. The CDR3 spells CASSLRIKTHMGGNEQFF. The CDR3 DNA follows: TGTGCCAGCAGCTTACGAATCAAGACTCACATGGGGGGGAATGAGCAGTTCTTC.

The chain is built from TRBV30 and TRBJ2-1, with 8 bases identical to TRBD1. V shed 0 bases and J 7 bases; nucleotides not matched to a gene: 8. The germline V gene encodes CDR1 GTSNPN and CDR2 SVGIG (reference sequence). This CDR3 has 15 amino acids. DNA for the CDR3: TGTGCCTGGAGTGTACCCTGGACAGGGCTGAATGAGCAGTTCTTC. Protein product: CAWSVPWTGLNEQFF.

This chain connects TRBV19 to TRBJ2-2, with 7 bases fitting TRBD1. Unmatched junction bases numbered 12, after V lost 7 bases and J lost 13 bases. The CDR3 has 13 residues. CDR1 and CDR2 (germline): LNHDA, SQIVND (reference sequence). The CDR3 protein is CASNQNPGGRLFF. The CDR3 DNA reads TGTGCCAGTAACCAGAATCCAGGGGGTAGGCTGTTTTTT.

In this sample, this clone turned up once. The chain is built from TRBV20-1 and TRBJ2-3; TRBD1 is a possible D gene (5 bases). Germline CDR1 DFQATT, CDR2 SNEGSKA (reference sequence). This CDR3 spans 10 amino acids. V was cut by 4 bases and J by 13 bases, with 12 bases left in between. CDR3 DNA: TGCAGTGCTAAGACAGAGCGTGAGTATTTT. This sequence encodes CSAKTEREYF.

This chain connects TRBV19 to TRBJ2-3, with TRBD2 identical over 13 bases. CDR1 and CDR2 from the germline V gene are LNHDA and SQIVND (reference sequence). The V gene end was trimmed by 5 bases and the J gene end by 6 bases; junction bases not matched to a gene: 8. CDR3 length: 16 amino acids. The CDR3 loop reads CASSQLAGGPRDTQYF. CDR3 nucleotides: TGTGCCAGTAGTCAACTAGCGGGGGGGCCTAGGGATACGCAGTATTTT.

This clone was seen just once. The chain is built from TRBV3-1 (or the pseudogene TRBV3-2) and TRBJ1-2, with D hard to call. The CDR3 covers 15 residues. CDR1 is LGHDT, CDR2 YNNKEL, per germline (reference sequence). V was clipped by 5 bases and J by 0 bases, with 13 bases between them. The CDR3 here is CASSNRHLTNYGYTF. In DNA form, the CDR3 reads TGTGCCAGCAGCAACCGACACCTAACTAACTATGGCTACACCTTC.